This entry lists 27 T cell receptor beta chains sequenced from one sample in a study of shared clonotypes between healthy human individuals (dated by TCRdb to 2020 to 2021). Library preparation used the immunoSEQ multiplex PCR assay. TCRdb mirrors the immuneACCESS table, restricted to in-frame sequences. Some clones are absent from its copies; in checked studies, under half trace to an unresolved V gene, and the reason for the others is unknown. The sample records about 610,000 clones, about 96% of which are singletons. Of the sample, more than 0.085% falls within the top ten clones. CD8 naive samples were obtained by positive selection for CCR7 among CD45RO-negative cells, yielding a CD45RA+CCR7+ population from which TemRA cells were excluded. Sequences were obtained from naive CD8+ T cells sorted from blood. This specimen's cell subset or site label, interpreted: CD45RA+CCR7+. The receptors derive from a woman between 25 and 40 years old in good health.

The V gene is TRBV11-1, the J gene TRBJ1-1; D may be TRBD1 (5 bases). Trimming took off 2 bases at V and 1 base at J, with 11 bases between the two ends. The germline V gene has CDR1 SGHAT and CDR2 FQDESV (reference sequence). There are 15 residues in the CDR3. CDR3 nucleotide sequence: TGTGCCAGCAGCTTATGGGTGGGACGGAACACTGAAGCTTTCTTT. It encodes CASSLWVGRNTEAFF.

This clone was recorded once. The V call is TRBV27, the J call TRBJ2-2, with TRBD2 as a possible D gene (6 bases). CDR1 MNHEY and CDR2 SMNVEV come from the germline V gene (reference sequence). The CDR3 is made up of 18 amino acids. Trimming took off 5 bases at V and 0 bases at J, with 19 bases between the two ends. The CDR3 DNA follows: TGTGCCAGCAGTCCCCTGGGGGGAGACCTCGCGAACACCGGGGAGCTGTTTTTT. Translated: CASSPLGGDLANTGELFF.

In nucleotides, the CDR3 is TGTGCCAGCAGCCGGTATAATAATGAGCAGTTCTTC. This sequence encodes CASSRYNNEQFF. The genes are TRBV14 and TRBJ2-1; D is unclear. The CDR3 is 12 amino acids. The ends were cut back, 4 bases at V and 7 bases at J, with 8 bases in the middle. In germline, CDR1 is SGHDN, CDR2 FVKESK.

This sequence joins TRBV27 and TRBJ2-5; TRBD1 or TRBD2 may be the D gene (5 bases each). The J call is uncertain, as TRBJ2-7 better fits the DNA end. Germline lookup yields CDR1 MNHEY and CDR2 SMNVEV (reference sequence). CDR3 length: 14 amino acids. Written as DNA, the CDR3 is TGTGCCAGCAGTTTAAGGGACCATAAGAACGAGCAGTACTTC. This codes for CASSLRDHKNEQYF.

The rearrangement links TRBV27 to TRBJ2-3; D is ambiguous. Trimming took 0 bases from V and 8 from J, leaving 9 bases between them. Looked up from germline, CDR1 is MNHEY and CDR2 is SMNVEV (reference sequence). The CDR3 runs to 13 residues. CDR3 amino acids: CASSLSPLGTQYF. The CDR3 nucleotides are TGTGCCAGCAGTTTATCCCCGTTGGGTACGCAGTATTTT.

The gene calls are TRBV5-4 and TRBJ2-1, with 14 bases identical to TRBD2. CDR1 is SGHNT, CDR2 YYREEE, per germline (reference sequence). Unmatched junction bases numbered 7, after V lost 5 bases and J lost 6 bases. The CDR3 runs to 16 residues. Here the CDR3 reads CASRPTGTSGSNEQFF. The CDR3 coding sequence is TGTGCCAGCAGACCCACCGGGACTAGCGGGAGCAATGAGCAGTTCTTC.

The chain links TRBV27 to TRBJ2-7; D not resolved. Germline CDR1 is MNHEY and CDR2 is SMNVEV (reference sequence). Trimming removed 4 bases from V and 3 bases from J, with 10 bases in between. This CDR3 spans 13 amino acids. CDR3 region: CASSYGPFYEQYF. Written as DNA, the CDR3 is TGTGCCAGCAGTTATGGACCCTTCTACGAGCAGTACTTC.

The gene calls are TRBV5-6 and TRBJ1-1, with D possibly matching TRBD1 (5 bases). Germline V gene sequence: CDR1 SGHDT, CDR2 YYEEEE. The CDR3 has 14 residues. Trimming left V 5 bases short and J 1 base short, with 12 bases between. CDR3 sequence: CASSRDGANTEAFF. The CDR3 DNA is TGTGCCAGCAGTCGGGACGGTGCGAACACTGAAGCTTTCTTT.

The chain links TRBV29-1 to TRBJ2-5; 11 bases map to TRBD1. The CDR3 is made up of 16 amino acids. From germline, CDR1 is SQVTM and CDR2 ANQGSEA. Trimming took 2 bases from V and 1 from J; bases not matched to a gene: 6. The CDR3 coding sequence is TGCAGCGTTGAATATGGGGACAGGGGGGGCCAAGAGACCCAGTACTTC. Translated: CSVEYGDRGGQETQYF. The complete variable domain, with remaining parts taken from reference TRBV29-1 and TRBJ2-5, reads SAVISQKPSRDICQRGTSLTIQCQVDSQVTMMFWYRQQPGQSLTLIATANQGSEATYESGFVIDKFPISRPNLTFSTLTVSNMSPEDSSIYLCSVEYGDRGGQETQYFGPGTRLLVL.

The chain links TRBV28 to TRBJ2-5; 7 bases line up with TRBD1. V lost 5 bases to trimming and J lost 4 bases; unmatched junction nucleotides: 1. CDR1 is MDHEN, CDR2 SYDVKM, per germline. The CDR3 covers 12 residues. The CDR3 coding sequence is TGTGCCAGCAGTAGGGACAGAGAGACCCAGTACTTC. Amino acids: CASSRDRETQYF.

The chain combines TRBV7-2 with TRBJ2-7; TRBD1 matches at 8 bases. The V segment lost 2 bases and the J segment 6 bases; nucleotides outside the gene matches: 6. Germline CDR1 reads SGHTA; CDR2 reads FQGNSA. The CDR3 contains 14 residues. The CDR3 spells CASSLSQGAVEQYF. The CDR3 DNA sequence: TGTGCCAGCAGCTTAAGCCAGGGGGCGGTCGAGCAGTACTTC. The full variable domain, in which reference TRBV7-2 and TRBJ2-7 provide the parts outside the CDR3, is GAGVSQSPSNKVTEKGKDVELRCDPISGHTALYWYRQSLGQGLEFLIYFQGNSAPDKSGLPSDRFSAERTGGSVSTLTIQRTQQEDSAVYLCASSLSQGAVEQYFGPGTRLTVT.

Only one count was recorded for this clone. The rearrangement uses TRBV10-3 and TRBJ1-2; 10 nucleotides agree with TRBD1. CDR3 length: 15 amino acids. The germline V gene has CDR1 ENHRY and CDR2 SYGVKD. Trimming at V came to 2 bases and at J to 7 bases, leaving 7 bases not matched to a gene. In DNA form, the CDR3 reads TGTGCCATCAGTGAGACCGGGACAGGGGTTGGTGGCTACACCTTC. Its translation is CAISETGTGVGGYTF.

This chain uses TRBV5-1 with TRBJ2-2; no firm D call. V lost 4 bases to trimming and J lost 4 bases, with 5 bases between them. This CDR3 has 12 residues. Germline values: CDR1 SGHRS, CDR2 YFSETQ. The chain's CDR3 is CASSPLTGELFF. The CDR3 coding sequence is TGCGCCAGCAGCCCCCTCACCGGGGAGCTGTTTTTT.

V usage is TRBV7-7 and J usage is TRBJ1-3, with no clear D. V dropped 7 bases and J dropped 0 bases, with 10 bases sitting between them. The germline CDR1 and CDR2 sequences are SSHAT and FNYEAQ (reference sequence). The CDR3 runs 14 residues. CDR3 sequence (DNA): TGTGCCAGCATCGGTCTGAGCTCTGGAAACACCATATATTTT. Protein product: CASIGLSSGNTIYF.

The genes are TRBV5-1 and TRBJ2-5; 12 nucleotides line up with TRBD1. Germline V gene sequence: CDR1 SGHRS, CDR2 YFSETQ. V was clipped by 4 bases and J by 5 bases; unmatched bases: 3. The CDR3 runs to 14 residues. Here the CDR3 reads CASSPGQGAETQYF. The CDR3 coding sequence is TGCGCCAGCAGCCCGGGACAGGGGGCTGAGACCCAGTACTTC.

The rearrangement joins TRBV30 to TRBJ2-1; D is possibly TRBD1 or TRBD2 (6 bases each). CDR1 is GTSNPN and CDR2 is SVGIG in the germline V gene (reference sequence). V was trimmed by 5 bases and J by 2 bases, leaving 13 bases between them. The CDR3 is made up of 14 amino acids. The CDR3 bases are TGTGCCTGGGGCCCGGGGGCCCCCTACAATGAGCAGTTCTTC. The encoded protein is CAWGPGAPYNEQFF.

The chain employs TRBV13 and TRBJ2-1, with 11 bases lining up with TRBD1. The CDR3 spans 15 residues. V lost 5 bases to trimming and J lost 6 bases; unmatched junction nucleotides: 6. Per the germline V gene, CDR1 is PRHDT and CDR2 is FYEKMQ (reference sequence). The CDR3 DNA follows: TGTGCCAGCAGCCGGGACAGGGGGGTATTCAATGAGCAGTTCTTC. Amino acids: CASSRDRGVFNEQFF.

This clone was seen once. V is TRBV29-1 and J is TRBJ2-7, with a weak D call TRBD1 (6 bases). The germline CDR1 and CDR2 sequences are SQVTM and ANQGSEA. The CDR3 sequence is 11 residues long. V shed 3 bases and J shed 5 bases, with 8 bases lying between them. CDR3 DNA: TGCAGCGTTGAGGGGGCGGACGAGCAGTACTTC. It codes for CSVEGADEQYF.

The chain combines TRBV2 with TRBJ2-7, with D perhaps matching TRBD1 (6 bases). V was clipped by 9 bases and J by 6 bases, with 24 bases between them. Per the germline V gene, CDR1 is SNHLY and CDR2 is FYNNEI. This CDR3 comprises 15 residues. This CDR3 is CARTPPGTPLLEQYF. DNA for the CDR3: TGTGCCAGGACCCCTCCCGGGACACCTTTGCTCGAGCAGTACTTC.

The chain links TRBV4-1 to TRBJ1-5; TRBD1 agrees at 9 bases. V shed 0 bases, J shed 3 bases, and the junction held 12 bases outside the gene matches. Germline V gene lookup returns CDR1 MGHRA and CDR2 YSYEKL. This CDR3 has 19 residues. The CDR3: CASSQDGGQGLRYNQPQHF. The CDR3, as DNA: TGCGCCAGCAGCCAAGATGGGGGACAGGGTTTGAGATACAATCAGCCCCAGCATTTT.

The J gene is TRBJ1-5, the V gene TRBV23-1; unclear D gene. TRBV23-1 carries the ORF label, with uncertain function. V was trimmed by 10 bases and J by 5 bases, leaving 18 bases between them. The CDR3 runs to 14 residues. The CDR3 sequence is CATHTPPGDQPQHF. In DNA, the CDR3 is TGCGCCACCCACACTCCCCCTGGAGATCAGCCCCAGCATTTT.

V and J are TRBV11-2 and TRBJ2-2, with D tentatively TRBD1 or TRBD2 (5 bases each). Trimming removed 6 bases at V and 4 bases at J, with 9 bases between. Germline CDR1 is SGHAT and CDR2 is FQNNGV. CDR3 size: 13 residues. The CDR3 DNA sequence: TGTGCCAGCAGTCCGGGGCGCACCGGGGAGCTGTTTTTT. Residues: CASSPGRTGELFF.

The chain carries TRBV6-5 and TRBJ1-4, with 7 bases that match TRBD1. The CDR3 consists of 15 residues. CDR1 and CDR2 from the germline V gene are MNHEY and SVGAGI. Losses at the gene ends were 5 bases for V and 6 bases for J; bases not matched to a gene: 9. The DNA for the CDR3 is TGTGCCAGCAGTGTTGACAGGGACCATTATGAAAAACTGTTTTTT. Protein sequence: CASSVDRDHYEKLFF.

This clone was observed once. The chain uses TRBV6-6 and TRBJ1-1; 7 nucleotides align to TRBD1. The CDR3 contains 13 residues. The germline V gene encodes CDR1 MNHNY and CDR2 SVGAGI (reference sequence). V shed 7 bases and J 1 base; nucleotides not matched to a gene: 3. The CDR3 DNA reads TGTGCCAGCACCCAGGGGGGGAACACTGAAGCTTTCTTT. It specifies CASTQGGNTEAFF.

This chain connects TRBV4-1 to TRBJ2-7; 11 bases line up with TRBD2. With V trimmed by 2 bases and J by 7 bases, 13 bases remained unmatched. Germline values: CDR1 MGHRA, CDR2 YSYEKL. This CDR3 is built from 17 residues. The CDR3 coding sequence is TGCGCCAGCAGCCAAACGACTAGCGGGAACCCCCCGGGGGAGCAGTACTTC. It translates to CASSQTTSGNPPGEQYF.

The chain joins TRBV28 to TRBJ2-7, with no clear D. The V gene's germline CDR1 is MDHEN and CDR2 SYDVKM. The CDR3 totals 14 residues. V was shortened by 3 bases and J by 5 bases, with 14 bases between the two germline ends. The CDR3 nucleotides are TGTGCCAGCAGTTTCCAAATCACGCACAACGAGCAGTACTTC. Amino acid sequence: CASSFQITHNEQYF.

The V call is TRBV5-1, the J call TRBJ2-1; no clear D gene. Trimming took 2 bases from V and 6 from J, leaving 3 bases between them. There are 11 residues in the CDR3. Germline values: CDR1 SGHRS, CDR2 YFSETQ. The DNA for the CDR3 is TGCGCCAGCAGCTTTACCAATGAGCAGTTCTTC. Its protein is CASSFTNEQFF.